A single sample is the source of the 12 T cell receptor beta chains below, sequenced in a study of T cell responses to AZD1222 COVID-19 vaccine. The table came from immunoSEQ multiplex PCR; TCRdb's copy has only in-frame clones and leaves some out. Among about 260,000 clones listed, 90% to 95% were seen once. The sample here was peripheral blood, taken on day 0 of AZD1222 vaccination. The origin of the receptors is an adult in good health.

The rearrangement uses TRBV2 and TRBJ1-1; 10 bases are a match to TRBD1. Looked up from germline, CDR1 is SNHLY and CDR2 is FYNNEI. Trimming removed 7 bases from V and 4 bases from J; junction bases left unmatched: 3. The CDR3 is 13 residues long. CDR3 sequence (DNA): TGTGCCAGCATTGGACAGGGGGGCACTGAAGCTTTCTTT. Residues: CASIGQGGTEAFF.

This chain uses TRBV7-8 with TRBJ2-7, with D unresolved. CDR3 length equals 14 residues. Germline lookup yields CDR1 SGHVS and CDR2 FQNEAQ. Trimming cost V 2 bases and J 3 bases, with 11 bases left between them. CDR3 sequence reads: CASSLSPWGYEQYF. The CDR3 DNA is TGTGCCAGCAGCTTATCACCTTGGGGCTACGAGCAGTACTTC.

The CDR3 spells CASRKGQGRDEQYF. The CDR3 coding sequence is TGTGCCAGCAGAAAGGGACAGGGACGAGACGAGCAGTACTTC. V gene TRBV5-4 combines with J gene TRBJ2-7; 9 nucleotides align to TRBD1. Per the germline V gene, CDR1 is SGHNT and CDR2 is YYREEE (reference sequence). The CDR3 extends over 14 amino acids. V gave up 5 bases and J gave up 5 bases; unmatched junction bases: 8.

This clone was detected a few times. The chain uses TRBV2 and TRBJ1-5; 9 bases map to TRBD1. Germline CDR1 and CDR2: SNHLY and FYNNEI. V gave up 5 bases and J gave up 6 bases; unmatched junction bases: 8. The CDR3 length is 15 residues. The CDR3 DNA is TGTGCCAGCAGTTGGGGACAGGGAGGCCGTCAGCCCCAGCATTTT. Its translation: CASSWGQGGRQPQHF. The full variable domain, in which reference TRBV2 and TRBJ1-5 provide the parts outside the CDR3, is EPEVTQTPSHQVTQMGQEVILRCVPISNHLYFYWYRQILGQKVEFLVSFYNNEISEKSEIFDDQFSVERPDGSNFTLKIRSTKLEDSAMYFCASSWGQGGRQPQHFGDGTRLSIL.

The CDR3: CASSPGTFRITEAFF. For the CDR3, the DNA is TGTGCCAGCAGCCCGGGGACATTCAGGATCACTGAAGCTTTCTTT. This chain joins TRBV7-2 and TRBJ1-1; possibly TRBD1 for D (6 bases). Between the trimmed V and J ends, which lost 5 bases and 4 bases, there was a span of 17 bases. CDR1 and CDR2 from the germline V gene are SGHTA and FQGNSA. There are 15 residues in the CDR3. The full variable domain, rest sourced from reference TRBV7-2 and TRBJ1-1, is GAGVSQSPSNKVTEKGKDVELRCDPISGHTALYWYRQSLGQGLEFLIYFQGNSAPDKSGLPSDRFSAERTGGSVSTLTIQRTQQEDSAVYLCASSPGTFRITEAFFGQGTRLTVV.

V usage is TRBV19 and J usage is TRBJ2-6; D remains unclear. CDR1 is LNHDA and CDR2 is SQIVND in the germline V gene (reference sequence). Trimming pared 2 bases from V and 1 base from J, leaving 6 bases between. The CDR3 covers 15 residues. CDR3 DNA sequence: TGTGCCAGTAGTATACGCAGGTCTGGGGCCAACGTCCTGACTTTC. This encodes CASSIRRSGANVLTF.

CDR3 protein: CASSFLTGAMNTEAFF. CDR3 coding DNA: TGTGCCAGCAGCTTTTTAACAGGAGCCATGAACACTGAAGCTTTCTTT. The V call is TRBV5-4, the J call TRBJ1-1; perhaps TRBD1 as D (5 bases). The CDR3 has 16 amino acids. Between the trimmed V and J ends, which lost 2 bases and 0 bases, there was a span of 14 bases. Germline CDR1 reads SGHNT; CDR2 reads YYREEE (reference sequence).

The V and J genes are TRBV7-2 and TRBJ1-2, with a possible D match to TRBD1 (6 bases). V lost 11 bases and J 3 bases, leaving 10 bases between the germline ends. The CDR3 covers 11 residues. The germline CDR1 and CDR2 sequences are SGHTA and FQGNSA. DNA of the CDR3: TGTGCCGGGGGGGGCCACTATGGCTACACCTTC. This translates into CAGGGHYGYTF.

In this sample, this clone turned up a few times. DNA for the CDR3: TGTGCCTGGACACCATCACATAATGAAAAACTGTTTTTT. Translated, it gives CAWTPSHNEKLFF. The chain is built from TRBV30 and TRBJ1-4; no clear D. CDR1 is GTSNPN and CDR2 is SVGIG in the germline V gene (reference sequence). CDR3 size: 13 residues. V lost 4 bases and J 4 bases, leaving 10 bases between the germline ends.

This clone is a singleton in its sample. V and J are TRBV6-5 and TRBJ2-7; 9 bases map to TRBD1. The CDR3 sequence is 13 residues long. Losses at the gene ends were 6 bases for V and 6 bases for J; bases not matched to a gene: 6. Germline CDR1 reads MNHEY; CDR2 reads SVGAGI. In nucleotides, the CDR3 is TGTGCCAGCAGAAGGGACAGGGATGGCGAGCAGTACTTC. Translating gives CASRRDRDGEQYF.

This clone came up once. This chain uses TRBV28 with TRBJ1-6, with a tentative D call TRBD1 (5 bases). This CDR3 region has 19 residues. Germline loops: CDR1 MDHEN, CDR2 SYDVKM. V was cut by 3 bases and J by 4 bases, with 22 bases left in between. This CDR3 is CASSFQGRGSRFYNSPLHF. The CDR3 nucleotides read TGTGCCAGCAGTTTCCAGGGCCGGGGCAGCCGGTTTTATAATTCACCCCTCCACTTT.

The chain uses TRBV9 and TRBJ2-3, with D possibly matching TRBD1 (6 bases). This CDR3 contains 15 residues. Deletions cut 0 bases from V and 2 bases from J, with 10 bases between. Per germline, CDR1 SGDLS and CDR2 YYNGEE. The CDR3 nucleotides read TGTGCCAGCAGCGTAGGAGTGGGACACACAGATACGCAGTATTTT. Amino acids: CASSVGVGHTDTQYF.